The T cell receptor beta chain described here comes from a study of OX40 agonist ivuxolimab in advanced cancers. In the study overall: In this trial design, patients received ivuxolimab intravenously at 0.01 to 10 mg/kg every 2 weeks.

Generated by immunoSEQ multiplex PCR, the TCRdb table keeps only in-frame clones and is missing some. The sample contains about 15,000 clones, approximately 95% of which appear only once. With 3 bases removed from V and 1 base from J, the gap between germline ends came to 8 bases. Per germline, CDR1 MGHRA and CDR2 YSYEKL. The CDR3 length is 14 residues. The chain couples TRBV4-1 to TRBJ2-3; TRBD1 might be the D (6 bases). The source material was CD4+ or CD8+ T cells sorted from blood, sampled in a trial of the OX40 agonist ivuxolimab. This TCR was recovered from an adult with an advanced solid tumor such as melanoma, head and neck, liver or kidney cancer. DNA of the CDR3: TGCGCCAGCAGCCAGGGGGCTGGCACAGATACGCAGTATTTT. It codes for CASSQGAGTDTQYF.